A selection of T cell receptor beta chains follows, all from one sample in a study of identical twins. TCRdb re-called the 5' RACE reads through MiXCR, storing one row per CDR3 protein. Of some 100,000 distinct CDR3 sequences listed, 5.9% are singletons. Input material: memory T cells sorted from blood. The origin of the receptors is a woman aged 45-60 years in good health. The CDR3 runs from the conserved cysteine through the conserved F or W. A D gene is named only where the DNA matches it firmly. A row's size may be missing; if present it is once, few, many or a size class.

J gene	V gene	clone size	D gene	CDR3 protein	CDR3 DNA
TRBJ1-1	TRBV3-1	many	TRBD1	CASSNRQGGEAFF	TGTGCCAGCAGCAATCGACAGGGTGGTGAAGCTTTCTTT
TRBJ2-7	TRBV29-1	many	.	CSVEVRASYEQYF	TGCAGCGTTGAAGTCCGGGCCAGCTACGAGCAGTACTTC
TRBJ2-7	TRBV10-3	many	TRBD2	CAISWGTTPYEQYF	TGTGCCATCAGTTGGGGGACTACCCCCTACGAGCAGTACTTC
TRBJ1-4	TRBV19	many	.	CASSASNGNNEKLFF	TGTGCCAGTAGTGCATCGAACGGGAACAATGAAAAACTGTTTTTT
TRBJ2-1	TRBV19	many	.	CASSGLNEQFF	TGTGCCAGTAGCGGCCTTAATGAGCAGTTCTTC
TRBJ2-5	TRBV24-1	many	TRBD1	CATSGTGVETQYF	TGTGCCACCTCCGGGACAGGGGTCGAGACCCAGTACTTC
TRBJ2-6	TRBV5-6	.	TRBD1	CASSRIPTGVTAGANVLTF	TGTGCCAGCAGCCGAATACCGACAGGGGTAACAGCTGGGGCCAACGTCCTGACTTTC
TRBJ1-4	TRBV20-1	many	.	CSARDDGGKLFF	TGCAGTGCTAGAGATGACGGGGGAAAACTGTTTTTT
TRBJ2-5	TRBV11-2	many	TRBD2	CASSSGTSGLETQYF	TGTGCCAGCAGCTCCGGGACTAGCGGGTTAGAGACCCAGTACTTC
TRBJ2-1	TRBV2	.	.	CASVRDTEQFF	TGTGCCAGCGTACGGGACACCGAGCAGTTCTTC
TRBJ2-1	TRBV3-1	.	TRBD1	CASSPWTGRNNEQFF	TGTGCCAGCAGCCCCTGGACAGGGAGGAACAATGAGCAGTTCTTC
TRBJ2-5	TRBV20-1	many	TRBD1	CSAGEYRGWEETQYF	TGCAGTGCTGGCGAGTACAGGGGCTGGGAGGAGACCCAGTACTTC
TRBJ2-5	TRBV29-1	many	.	CSVGGRAQETQYF	TGCAGCGTTGGGGGTCGGGCACAAGAGACCCAGTACTTC
TRBJ2-1	TRBV6-6	many	TRBD2	CASSRLAVYNEQFF	TGTGCCAGCAGTCGACTAGCGGTCTACAATGAGCAGTTCTTC
TRBJ1-2	TRBV4-2	many	.	CASSQAWGSSYGYTF	TGTGCCAGCAGCCAAGCCTGGGGGAGCTCCTATGGCTACACCTTC